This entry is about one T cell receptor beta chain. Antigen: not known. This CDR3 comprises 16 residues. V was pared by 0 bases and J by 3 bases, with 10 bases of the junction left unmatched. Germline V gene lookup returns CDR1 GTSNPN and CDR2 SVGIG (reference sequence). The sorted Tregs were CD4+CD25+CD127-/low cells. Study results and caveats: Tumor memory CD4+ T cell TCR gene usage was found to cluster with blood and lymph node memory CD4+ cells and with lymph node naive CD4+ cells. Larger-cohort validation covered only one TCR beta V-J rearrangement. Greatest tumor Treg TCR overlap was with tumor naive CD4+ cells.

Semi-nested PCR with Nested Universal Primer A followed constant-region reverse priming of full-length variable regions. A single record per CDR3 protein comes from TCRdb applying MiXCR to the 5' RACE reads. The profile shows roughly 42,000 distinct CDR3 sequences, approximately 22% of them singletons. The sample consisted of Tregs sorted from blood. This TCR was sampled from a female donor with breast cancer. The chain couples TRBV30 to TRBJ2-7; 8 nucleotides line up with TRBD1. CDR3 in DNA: TGTGCCTGGAGTGTAGTGTTGACAGGGGATTTCTACGAGCAGTACTTC. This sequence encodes CAWSVVLTGDFYEQYF. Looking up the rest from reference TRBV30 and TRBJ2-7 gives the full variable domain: SQTIHQWPATLVQPVGSPLSLECTVEGTSNPNLYWYRQAAGRGLQLLFYSVGIGQISSEVPQNLSASRPQDRQFILSSKKLLLSDSGFYLCAWSVVLTGDFYEQYFGPGTRLTVT.